This TCR beta chain was profiled in a study of control samples from healthy donors and cancer patients. The CDR3 consists of 11 residues. Germline V gene sequence: CDR1 MNHNS, CDR2 SASEGT. V gave up 3 bases and J gave up 6 bases, with 5 bases separating them. Notes on this clone: Other DNA sequences in the sample encode the same CDR3.

Measured with immunoSEQ multiplex PCR; TCRdb has only the in-frame clones, and not every one. The data show about 60,000 clones, roughly 95% seen once. Material for sequencing was blood. The source of this sequence is a woman aged 18-29 years in good health. This chain connects TRBV6-1 to TRBJ1-1; D is ambiguous. The CDR3 reads CASSETSEAFF. In DNA form, the CDR3 reads TGTGCCAGCAGTGAGACTTCTGAAGCTTTCTTT.